This T cell receptor (beta chain) was documented in a study of vaccination effects on CD4 cells after COVID-19. Concerning this clone itself: Its antigen is as yet unknown.

Sequencing used immunoSEQ multiplex PCR; TCRdb keeps in-frame clones, though not all of them. The top ten clones hold 0.85% to 1.2% of a sample with 84,000 or so clones, around 74% of them seen once. From germline, CDR1 is SGHRS and CDR2 YFSETQ. Trimming cost V 4 bases and J 4 bases, with 11 bases left between them. This CDR3 is 13 amino acids long. Antigen-specific CD4+ T cells were expanded with viral peptide pools in the ViraFEST assay before sequencing. CD4+ T cells were isolated after 10 days of culture. Two doses of either BNT162b2 or mRNA-1273 were given to each participant. None of these healthy vaccinees had been infected with SARS-CoV-2 before vaccination.

Sequencing was performed on CD4+ T cells from PBMCs cultured with HCoV-OC43 spike peptides, taken after COVID-19 vaccination. Stated subset: HCoV-OC43 spike overlapping peptide pool stimulation. The sequence derives from a human donor who received a COVID-19 vaccine. The genes are TRBV5-1 and TRBJ1-1; D not certain. CDR3 protein: CASSVGISTEAFF. The CDR3 bases are TGCGCCAGCAGCGTAGGGATTTCCACTGAAGCTTTCTTT.